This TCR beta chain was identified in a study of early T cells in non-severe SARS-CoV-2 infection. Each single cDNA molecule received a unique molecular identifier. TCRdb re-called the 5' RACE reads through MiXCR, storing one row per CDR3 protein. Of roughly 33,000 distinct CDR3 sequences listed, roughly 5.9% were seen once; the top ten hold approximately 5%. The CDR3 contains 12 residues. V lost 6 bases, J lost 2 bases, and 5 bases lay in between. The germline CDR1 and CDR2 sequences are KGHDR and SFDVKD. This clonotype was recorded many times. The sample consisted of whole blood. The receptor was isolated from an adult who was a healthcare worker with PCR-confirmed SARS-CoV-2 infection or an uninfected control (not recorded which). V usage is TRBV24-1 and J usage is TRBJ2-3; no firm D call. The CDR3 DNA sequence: TGTGCCACCAGTCCCTACACAGATACGCAGTATTTT. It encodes CATSPYTDTQYF.